A selection of T cell receptor beta chains follows, all from one sample in a study of blood T cell repertoires in COVID-19. Clones were read by immunoSEQ multiplex PCR, and TCRdb kept only the in-frame ones, dropping some. The sample contains about 130,000 clones, more than 80% of which appear only once. Sequences were obtained from peripheral blood. The receptors originated from a woman aged 55-75 years with acute or convalescent COVID-19. The CDR3 runs from the conserved cysteine through the conserved F or W. The D gene is left open where the match is weak. Clone size is shown for a subset of rows, as once, few, many or a class of expanded clone.

d_call: -
v_call: TRBV28
j_call: TRBJ2-4
clone_size: -
cdr3_nt: TGTGCCAGCAGTTTACCAGTATCGGCCAAAAACATTCAGTACTTC
cdr3_aa: CASSLPVSAKNIQYF

d_call: -
v_call: TRBV4-1
j_call: TRBJ1-2
clone_size: -
cdr3_nt: TGCGCCAGCAGCCAAGATAGCGGATTCGGCTACACCTTC
cdr3_aa: CASSQDSGFGYTF

d_call: -
v_call: TRBV18
j_call: TRBJ1-5
clone_size: few
cdr3_nt: TGTGCCAGCTCACCGCAGGGTAGCGGGAATCAGCCCCAGCATTTT
cdr3_aa: CASSPQGSGNQPQHF

d_call: -
v_call: TRBV4-2
j_call: TRBJ1-5
clone_size: -
cdr3_nt: TGTGCCAGCAGCCAACACTCGGGGCCCCAGCATTTT
cdr3_aa: CASSQHSGPQHF

d_call: -
v_call: TRBV3-1/TRBV3-2
j_call: TRBJ1-1
clone_size: -
cdr3_nt: TGTGCCAGCAGCCAAGATAGTATCTTACCGAACACTGAAGCTTTCTTT
cdr3_aa: CASSQDSILPNTEAFF

d_call: TRBD1
v_call: TRBV20-1
j_call: TRBJ1-2
clone_size: -
cdr3_nt: TGCAGTGCTAGTTTGGGACAGGGGGCTAAAGGCTACACCTTC
cdr3_aa: CSASLGQGAKGYTF

d_call: -
v_call: TRBV19
j_call: TRBJ1-1
clone_size: -
cdr3_nt: TGTGCCAGTAGTCCTAAGGAGGGACGTCGGTGGAACACTGAAGCTTTCTTT
cdr3_aa: CASSPKEGRRWNTEAFF

d_call: -
v_call: TRBV6-4
j_call: TRBJ2-1
clone_size: -
cdr3_nt: TGTGCCAGCAGCCCTTTTGCGGGGAGCAATGAGCAGTTCTTC
cdr3_aa: CASSPFAGSNEQFF

d_call: -
v_call: TRBV6-1
j_call: TRBJ1-4
clone_size: once
cdr3_nt: TGTGCCAGCAGTGAACCCTTAGAATATAATGAAAAACTGTTTTTT
cdr3_aa: CASSEPLEYNEKLFF

d_call: -
v_call: TRBV12-3/TRBV12-4
j_call: TRBJ1-2
clone_size: -
cdr3_nt: TGTGCCAGCAGTGGGCAAAACTATGGCTACACCTTC
cdr3_aa: CASSGQNYGYTF

d_call: TRBD2
v_call: TRBV29-1
j_call: TRBJ2-3
clone_size: few
cdr3_nt: TGCAGCGTTTCCCAGCGGGGGGGCACAGATACGCAGTATTTT
cdr3_aa: CSVSQRGGTDTQYF

d_call: -
v_call: TRBV24-1
j_call: TRBJ1-2
clone_size: -
cdr3_nt: TGTGCCACCAGTGCGGAGGGAAACTATGGCTACACCTTC
cdr3_aa: CATSAEGNYGYTF

d_call: -
v_call: TRBV4-2
j_call: TRBJ2-4
clone_size: -
cdr3_nt: TGTGCCAGCAGCCAAACCGACCTACGGGGAAACATTCAGTACTTC
cdr3_aa: CASSQTDLRGNIQYF

d_call: TRBD1
v_call: TRBV2
j_call: TRBJ1-1
clone_size: -
cdr3_nt: TGTGCCACCGCAAACAGGGGCGACACTGAAGCTTTCTTT
cdr3_aa: CATANRGDTEAFF

d_call: -
v_call: TRBV2
j_call: TRBJ2-4
clone_size: -
cdr3_nt: TGTGCCAGCAGTGCGGGGAGGCCCGTCGGAAACATTCAGTACTTC
cdr3_aa: CASSAGRPVGNIQYF

d_call: -
v_call: TRBV9
j_call: TRBJ2-1
clone_size: -
cdr3_nt: TGTGCCAGCAGCGTAGTCCCCCTCAGGGCTCCTTTGCTTGAGCAGTTCTTC
cdr3_aa: CASSVVPLRAPLLEQFF

d_call: -
v_call: TRBV10-2
j_call: TRBJ1-6
clone_size: once
cdr3_nt: TGCGCCAGCAGTGAGTGGACAGCAAATTCACCCCTCCACTTT
cdr3_aa: CASSEWTANSPLHF

d_call: -
v_call: TRBV28
j_call: TRBJ1-2
clone_size: -
cdr3_nt: TGTGCCAGCACCAATACGGGGGTTAACTATGGCTACACCTTC
cdr3_aa: CASTNTGVNYGYTF

d_call: -
v_call: TRBV19
j_call: TRBJ1-2
clone_size: -
cdr3_nt: TGTGCCAGTAGTGATACGACTGCTAACTATGGCTACACCTTC
cdr3_aa: CASSDTTANYGYTF

d_call: -
v_call: TRBV2
j_call: TRBJ2-5
clone_size: -
cdr3_nt: TGTGCCAGCGAGGGGAGGTTGCAAGAGACCCAGTACTTC
cdr3_aa: CASEGRLQETQYF

d_call: TRBD1
v_call: TRBV4-1
j_call: TRBJ1-1
clone_size: -
cdr3_nt: TGCGCCAGCAGCCAAAGTGGGACAGTGAACACTGAAGCTTTCTTT
cdr3_aa: CASSQSGTVNTEAFF

d_call: -
v_call: TRBV3-1/TRBV3-2
j_call: TRBJ1-5
clone_size: few
cdr3_nt: TGTGCCAGCAGCCAACCGGGACAGCCCCAGCATTTT
cdr3_aa: CASSQPGQPQHF

d_call: -
v_call: TRBV5-8
j_call: TRBJ1-1
clone_size: -
cdr3_nt: TGTGCCAGCAGCTTGGCAGGGTTTAACACTGAAGCTTTCTTT
cdr3_aa: CASSLAGFNTEAFF

d_call: TRBD1
v_call: TRBV5-1
j_call: TRBJ1-2
clone_size: -
cdr3_nt: TGCGCCAGCAGCTCGGTCCCGGGACAGGGGTCCGCTAACTATGGCTACACCTTC
cdr3_aa: CASSSVPGQGSANYGYTF

d_call: TRBD1
v_call: TRBV19
j_call: TRBJ2-5
clone_size: -
cdr3_nt: TGTGCCAGTAGTTCGACAGGGGGGGAGACCCAGTACTTC
cdr3_aa: CASSSTGGETQYF

d_call: TRBD1
v_call: TRBV7-6
j_call: TRBJ1-3
clone_size: -
cdr3_nt: TGTGCCAGCAGCAGAGGGGGACAGAACTCTGGAAACACCATATATTTT
cdr3_aa: CASSRGGQNSGNTIYF

d_call: TRBD2
v_call: TRBV10-3
j_call: TRBJ2-1
clone_size: -
cdr3_nt: TGTGCCATCAACGACGGAGCCGGGACTAGCGGGCAAAATGAGCAGTTCTTC
cdr3_aa: CAINDGAGTSGQNEQFF

d_call: -
v_call: TRBV3-1/TRBV3-2
j_call: TRBJ1-1
clone_size: -
cdr3_nt: TGTGCCAGCAGCCAAGGACAGTTGCTAATGAACACTGAAGCTTTCTTT
cdr3_aa: CASSQGQLLMNTEAFF

d_call: TRBD1
v_call: TRBV15
j_call: TRBJ1-5
clone_size: -
cdr3_nt: TGTGCCACCAGCATGAAGTCTGGGACAGTGTATCATAGCAATCAGCCCCAGCATTTT
cdr3_aa: CATSMKSGTVYHSNQPQHF

d_call: TRBD1
v_call: TRBV5-1
j_call: TRBJ2-3
clone_size: -
cdr3_nt: TGCGCCAGCAGCTTGTTAGGGGGCGTAAGTACAGATACGCAGTATTTT
cdr3_aa: CASSLLGGVSTDTQYF

d_call: -
v_call: TRBV14
j_call: TRBJ2-5
clone_size: -
cdr3_nt: TGTGCCAGCAGCCAAGATGGCAGGGAAGCCCAAGAGACCCAGTACTTC
cdr3_aa: CASSQDGREAQETQYF

d_call: -
v_call: TRBV19
j_call: TRBJ2-2
clone_size: -
cdr3_nt: TGTGCCAGCCGCGGACAGGGAGGGGCCGGGGAGCTGTTTTTT
cdr3_aa: CASRGQGGAGELFF

d_call: -
v_call: TRBV19
j_call: TRBJ1-1
clone_size: -
cdr3_nt: TGTGCCAGTAGTATACACAGGAACACTGAAGCTTTCTTT
cdr3_aa: CASSIHRNTEAFF

d_call: -
v_call: TRBV29-1
j_call: TRBJ1-3
clone_size: -
cdr3_nt: TGCAGCGTTGCCTGGGGGCATTCCTCTGGAAACACCATATATTTT
cdr3_aa: CSVAWGHSSGNTIYF